This section outlines one T cell receptor beta chain sequence together with its context. The antigen is undetermined. The record originates from a study of shared clonotypes between healthy human individuals. The overall study: Samples came from two female and three male donors aged 18 to 49. Study observations and caveats: Although depth was large, rarefaction showed that sequencing of the sorted subsets was incomplete. Across a handful of donors, naive CD4 shared 4.5% to 6%, naive CD8 over 3%, memory CD4 about 2.4%, memory CD8 around 0.36%.

Method: immunoSEQ multiplex PCR; TCRdb's copy keeps in-frame clones and lacks some. This sample has around 2.1 million clones, with around 93% found just once. CDR3 length equals 14 residues. Germline values: CDR1 SGHTS, CDR2 YDEGEE. V lost 4 bases and J 7 bases, leaving 15 bases between the germline ends. Naive CD8 populations comprised CD45RO-negative cells positively selected for CCR7, excluding terminally differentiated effector memory CD45RA+ cells. The sequenced sample was naive CD8+ T cells from PBMCs. The clonotype comes from a man younger than 35 in good health. Some clones in this sample may be carry-over from other donors' samples. J is TRBJ2-1 and V is TRBV5-8; D unclear. CDR3: CASSALERGNEQFF. The CDR3 bases are TGTGCCAGCAGCGCTCTAGAGCGCGGAAATGAGCAGTTCTTC.